This T cell receptor (beta chain) was profiled in a study of regulatory T cells in long-lasting Graves disease. This clonotype was detected ten times or more. The sample's time point: newly diagnosed GD, antithyroid drugs for less than 3 months. Preparation of the TCR library used RNA extracted from PBMCs. Between the trimmed V and J ends, which lost 5 bases and 3 bases, there was a span of 5 bases. Looked up from germline, CDR1 is MNHEY and CDR2 is SMNVEV (reference sequence). The CDR3 is 11 amino acids. Researchers made TCR beta libraries by using iRepertoire HTBI primers and running Arm-PCR on CDR3 regions. TCRdb re-derived calls from the multiplex PCR reads in MiXCR, one entry per CDR3 protein. The table records hundreds of thousands of distinct CDR3 sequences, roughly 13% of them present only once. The same specimen was also included in a second study, on T cells in Graves' hyperthyroidism and ophthalmopathy.

This chain joins TRBV27 and TRBJ2-7, with D unresolved. This sample comprised peripheral blood mononuclear cells (PBMCs), obtained at new diagnosis, from a patient treated with antithyroid drugs. This clonotype was sampled from a young man with Graves disease. The CDR3 reads CASSTHYEQYF. The CDR3 DNA follows: TGTGCCAGCAGTACCCACTACGAGCAGTACTTC.